The clone carrying this T cell receptor beta chain has a single count. This sample is drawn from a study of radiotherapy plus CTLA-4 blockade in lung cancer. Data came from immunoSEQ multiplex PCR; TCRdb stores just in-frame clones and leaves some out. The sample shows 80,000 to 100,000 clones, about 81% of them seen only once. The CDR3 loop spans 15 amino acids. V was cut by 5 bases and J by 3 bases, with 14 bases left in between. Germline V gene data show CDR1 as MNHEY and CDR2 as SVGAGI. Material: peripheral blood, obtained from a patient treated with radiotherapy plus ipilimumab. The chain couples TRBV6-5 to TRBJ1-5; D not resolved. This TCR derives from a human donor with non-small cell lung cancer who had a partial response to radiotherapy plus ipilimumab. CDR3 residues: CASSPEDGNNQPQHF. In DNA form, the CDR3 reads TGTGCCAGCAGTCCGGAAGACGGGAACAATCAGCCCCAGCATTTT.